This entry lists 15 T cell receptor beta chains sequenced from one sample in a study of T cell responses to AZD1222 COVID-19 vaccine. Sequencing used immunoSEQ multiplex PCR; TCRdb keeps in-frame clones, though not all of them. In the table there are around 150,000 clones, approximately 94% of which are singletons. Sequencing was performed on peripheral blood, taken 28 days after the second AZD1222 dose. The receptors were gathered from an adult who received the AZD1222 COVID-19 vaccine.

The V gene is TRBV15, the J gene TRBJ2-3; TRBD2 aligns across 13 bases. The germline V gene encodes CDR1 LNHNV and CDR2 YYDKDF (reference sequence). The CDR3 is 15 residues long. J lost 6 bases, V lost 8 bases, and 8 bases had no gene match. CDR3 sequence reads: CATRLAGGRADTQYF. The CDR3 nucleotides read TGTGCCACCCGACTAGCGGGAGGTCGGGCTGATACGCAGTATTTT.

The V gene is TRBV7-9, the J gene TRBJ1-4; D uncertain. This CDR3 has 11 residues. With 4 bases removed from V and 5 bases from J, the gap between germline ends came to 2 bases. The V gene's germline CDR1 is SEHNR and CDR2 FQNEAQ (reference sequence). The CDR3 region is CASSWNEKLFF. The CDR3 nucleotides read TGTGCCAGCAGCTGGAATGAAAAACTGTTTTTT.

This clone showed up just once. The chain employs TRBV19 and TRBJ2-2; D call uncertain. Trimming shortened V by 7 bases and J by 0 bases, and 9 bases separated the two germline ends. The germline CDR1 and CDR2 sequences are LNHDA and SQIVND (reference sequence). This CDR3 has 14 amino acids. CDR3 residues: CASKSAANTGELFF. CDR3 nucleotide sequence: TGTGCCAGTAAATCGGCAGCGAACACCGGGGAGCTGTTTTTT.

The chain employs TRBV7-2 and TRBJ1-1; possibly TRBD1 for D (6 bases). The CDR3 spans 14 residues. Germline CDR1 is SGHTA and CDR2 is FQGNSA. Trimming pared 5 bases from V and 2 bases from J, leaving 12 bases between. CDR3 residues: CASSPGAGNTEAFF. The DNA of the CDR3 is TGTGCCAGCAGCCCAGGGGCGGGCAACACTGAAGCTTTCTTT. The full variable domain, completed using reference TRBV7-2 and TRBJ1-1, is GAGVSQSPSNKVTEKGKDVELRCDPISGHTALYWYRQSLGQGLEFLIYFQGNSAPDKSGLPSDRFSAERTGGSVSTLTIQRTQQEDSAVYLCASSPGAGNTEAFFGQGTRLTVV.

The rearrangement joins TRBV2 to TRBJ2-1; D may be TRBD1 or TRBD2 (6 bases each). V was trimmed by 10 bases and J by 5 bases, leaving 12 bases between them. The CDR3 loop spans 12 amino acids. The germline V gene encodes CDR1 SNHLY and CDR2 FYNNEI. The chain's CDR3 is CATGGQNNEQFF. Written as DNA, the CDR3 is TGTGCCACTGGGGGGCAGAACAATGAGCAGTTCTTC.

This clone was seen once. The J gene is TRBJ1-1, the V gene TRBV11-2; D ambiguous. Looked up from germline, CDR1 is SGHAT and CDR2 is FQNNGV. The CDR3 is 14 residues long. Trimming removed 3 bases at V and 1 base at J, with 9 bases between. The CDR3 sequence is CASSFFSGNTEAFF. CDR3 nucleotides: TGTGCCAGCAGCTTCTTCTCCGGGAACACTGAAGCTTTCTTT.

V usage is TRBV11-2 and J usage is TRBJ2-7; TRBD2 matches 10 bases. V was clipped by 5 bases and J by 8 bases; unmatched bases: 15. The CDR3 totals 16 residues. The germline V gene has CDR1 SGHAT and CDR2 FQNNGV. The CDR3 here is CASSTLAGVSSAKQYF. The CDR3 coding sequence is TGTGCCAGCAGCACCCTAGCGGGAGTAAGTTCGGCGAAGCAGTACTTC.

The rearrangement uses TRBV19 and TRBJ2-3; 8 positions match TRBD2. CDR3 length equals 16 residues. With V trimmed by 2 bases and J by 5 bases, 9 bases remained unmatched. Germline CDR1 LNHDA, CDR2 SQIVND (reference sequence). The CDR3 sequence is CASSILRAGDGDTQYF. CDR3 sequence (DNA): TGTGCCAGTAGTATATTACGAGCGGGAGATGGAGATACGCAGTATTTT.

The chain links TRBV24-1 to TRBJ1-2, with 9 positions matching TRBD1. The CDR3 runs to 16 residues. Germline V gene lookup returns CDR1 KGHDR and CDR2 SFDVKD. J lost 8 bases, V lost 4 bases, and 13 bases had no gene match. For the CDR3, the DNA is TGTGCCACCAGTGACCTCCGTGGACAGGGGATAGAGGGCTACACCTTC. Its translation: CATSDLRGQGIEGYTF.

The CDR3 sequence is CASRWDKTNTEAFF. The DNA of the CDR3 is TGTGCCAGCAGGTGGGACAAGACGAACACTGAAGCTTTCTTT. V and J are TRBV2 and TRBJ1-1; D is possibly TRBD1 (6 bases). With 6 bases removed from V and 1 base from J, the gap between germline ends came to 12 bases. The CDR3 sequence is 14 residues long. The germline gives CDR1 SNHLY, CDR2 FYNNEI. The full variable domain, in which reference TRBV2 and TRBJ1-1 provide the parts outside the CDR3, is EPEVTQTPSHQVTQMGQEVILRCVPISNHLYFYWYRQILGQKVEFLVSFYNNEISEKSEIFDDQFSVERPDGSNFTLKIRSTKLEDSAMYFCASRWDKTNTEAFFGQGTRLTVV.

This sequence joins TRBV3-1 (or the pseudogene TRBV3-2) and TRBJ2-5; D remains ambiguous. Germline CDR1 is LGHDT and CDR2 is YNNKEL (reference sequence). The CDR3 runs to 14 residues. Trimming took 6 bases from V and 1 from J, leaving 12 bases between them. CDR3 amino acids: CASSPNWGQETQYF. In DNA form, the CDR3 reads TGTGCCAGCAGTCCAAACTGGGGCCAAGAGACCCAGTACTTC.

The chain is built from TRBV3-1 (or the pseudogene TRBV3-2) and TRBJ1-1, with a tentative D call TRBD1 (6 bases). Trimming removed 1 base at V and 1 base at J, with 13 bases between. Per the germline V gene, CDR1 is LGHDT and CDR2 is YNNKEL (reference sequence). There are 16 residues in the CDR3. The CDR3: CASSQVLGHTNTEAFF. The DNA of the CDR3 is TGTGCCAGCAGCCAAGTCCTGGGACATACGAACACTGAAGCTTTCTTT.

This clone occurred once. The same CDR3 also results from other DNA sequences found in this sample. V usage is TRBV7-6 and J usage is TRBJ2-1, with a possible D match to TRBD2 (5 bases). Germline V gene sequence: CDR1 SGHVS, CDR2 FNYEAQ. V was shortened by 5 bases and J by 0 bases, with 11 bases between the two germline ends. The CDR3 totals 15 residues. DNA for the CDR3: TGTGCCAGCAGCCCACTAGGAGGCTCCTACAATGAGCAGTTCTTC. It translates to CASSPLGGSYNEQFF.

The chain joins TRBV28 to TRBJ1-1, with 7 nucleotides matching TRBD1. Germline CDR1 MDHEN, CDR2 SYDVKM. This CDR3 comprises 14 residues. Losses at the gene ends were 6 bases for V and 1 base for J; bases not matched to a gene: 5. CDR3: CASRRGGENTEAFF. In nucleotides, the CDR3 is TGTGCCAGCAGAAGAGGGGGCGAGAACACTGAAGCTTTCTTT.

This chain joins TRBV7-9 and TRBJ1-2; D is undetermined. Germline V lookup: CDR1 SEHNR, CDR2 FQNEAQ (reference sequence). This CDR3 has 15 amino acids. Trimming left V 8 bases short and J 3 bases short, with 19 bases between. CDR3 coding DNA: TGTGCCAGCTACTCCGCCCGGGATTCCGACTATGGCTACACCTTC. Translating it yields CASYSARDSDYGYTF.